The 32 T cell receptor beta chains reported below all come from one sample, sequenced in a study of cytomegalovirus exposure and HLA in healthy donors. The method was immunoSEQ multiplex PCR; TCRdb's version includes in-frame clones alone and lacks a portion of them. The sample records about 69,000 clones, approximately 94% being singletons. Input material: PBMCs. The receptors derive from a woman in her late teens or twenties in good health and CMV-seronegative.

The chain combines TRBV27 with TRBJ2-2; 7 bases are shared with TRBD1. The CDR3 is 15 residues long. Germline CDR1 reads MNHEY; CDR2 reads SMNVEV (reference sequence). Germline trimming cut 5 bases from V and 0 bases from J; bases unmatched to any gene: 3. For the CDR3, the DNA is TGTGCCAGCAGTCACGGACAGGCGAACACCGGGGAGCTGTTTTTT. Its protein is CASSHGQANTGELFF.

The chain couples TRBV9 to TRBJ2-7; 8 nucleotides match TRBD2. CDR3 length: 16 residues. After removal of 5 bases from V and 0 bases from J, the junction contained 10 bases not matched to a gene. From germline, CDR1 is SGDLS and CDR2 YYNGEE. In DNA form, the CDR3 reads TGTGCCAGCAGTCCGGCAAGCGGGAGTTTCTCCTACGAGCAGTACTTC. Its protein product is CASSPASGSFSYEQYF.

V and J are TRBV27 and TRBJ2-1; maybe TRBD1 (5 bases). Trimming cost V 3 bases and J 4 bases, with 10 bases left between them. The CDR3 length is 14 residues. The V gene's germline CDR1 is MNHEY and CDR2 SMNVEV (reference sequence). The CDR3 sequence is CASSLQGPYNEQFF. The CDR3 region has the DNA TGTGCCAGCAGTTTGCAGGGCCCTTACAATGAGCAGTTCTTC.

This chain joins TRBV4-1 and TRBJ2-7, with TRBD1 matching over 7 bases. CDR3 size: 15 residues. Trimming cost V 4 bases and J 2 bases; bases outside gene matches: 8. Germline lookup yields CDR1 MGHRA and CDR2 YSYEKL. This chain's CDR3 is CASSLSRTGTYEQYF. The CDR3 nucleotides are TGCGCCAGCAGCCTAAGTCGGACAGGAACCTACGAGCAGTACTTC.

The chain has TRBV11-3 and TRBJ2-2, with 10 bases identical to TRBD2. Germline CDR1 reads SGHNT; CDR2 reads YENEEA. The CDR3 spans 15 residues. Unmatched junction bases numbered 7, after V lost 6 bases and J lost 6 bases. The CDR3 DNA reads TGTGCCAGCAGTGTCCTAGCGGGAGACGCCGGGGAGCTGTTTTTT. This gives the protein CASSVLAGDAGELFF. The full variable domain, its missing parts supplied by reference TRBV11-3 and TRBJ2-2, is EAGVVQSPRYKIIEKKQPVAFWCNPISGHNTLYWYLQNLGQGPELLIRYENEEAVDDSQLPKDRFSAERLKGVDSTLKIQPAELGDSAVYLCASSVLAGDAGELFFGEGSRLTVL.

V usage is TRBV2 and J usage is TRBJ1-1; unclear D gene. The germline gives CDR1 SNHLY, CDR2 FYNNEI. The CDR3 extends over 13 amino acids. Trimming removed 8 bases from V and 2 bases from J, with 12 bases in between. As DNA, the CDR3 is TGTGCCAGCCGTGTACAGCCAAACACTGAAGCTTTCTTT. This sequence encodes CASRVQPNTEAFF.

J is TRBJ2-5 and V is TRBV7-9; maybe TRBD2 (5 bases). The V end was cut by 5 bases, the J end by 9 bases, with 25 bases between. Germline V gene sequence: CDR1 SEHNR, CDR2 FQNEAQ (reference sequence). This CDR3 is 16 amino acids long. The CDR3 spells CASSPRGSDGARAQYF. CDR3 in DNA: TGTGCCAGCAGCCCCCGTGGTAGCGACGGTGCGAGGGCCCAGTACTTC.

CDR3 residues: CASNRFYGYTF. CDR3 coding DNA: TGTGCCAGCAACAGGTTCTATGGCTACACCTTC. The gene calls are TRBV6-1 and TRBJ1-2; a possible D gene is TRBD1 (5 bases). CDR1 and CDR2 (germline): MNHNS, SASEGT. Trimming removed 7 bases from V and 4 bases from J, with 7 bases in between. The CDR3 contains 11 residues.

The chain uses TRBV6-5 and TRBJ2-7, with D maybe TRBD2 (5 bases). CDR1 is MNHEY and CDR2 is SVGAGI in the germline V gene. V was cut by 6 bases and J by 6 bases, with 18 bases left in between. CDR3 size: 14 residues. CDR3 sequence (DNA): TGTGCCAGCAGCCCACAGATTGTTGGAGGCGAGCAGTACTTC. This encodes CASSPQIVGGEQYF.

CDR3 loop: CASSARTENTEAFF. CDR3 coding DNA: TGTGCCAGCAGCGCAAGGACAGAGAACACTGAAGCTTTCTTT. V is TRBV9 and J is TRBJ1-1; possibly TRBD1 for D (6 bases). The germline V and J ends were trimmed by 3 bases and 1 base, with 10 bases remaining between them. The germline V gene encodes CDR1 SGDLS and CDR2 YYNGEE. This CDR3 region has 14 residues.

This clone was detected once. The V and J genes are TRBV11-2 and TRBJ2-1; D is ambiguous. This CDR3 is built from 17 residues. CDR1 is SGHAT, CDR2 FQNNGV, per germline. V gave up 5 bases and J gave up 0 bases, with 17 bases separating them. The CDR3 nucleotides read TGTGCCAGCAGCCCATTCGACACCCCGAGCTCCTACAATGAGCAGTTCTTC. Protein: CASSPFDTPSSYNEQFF.

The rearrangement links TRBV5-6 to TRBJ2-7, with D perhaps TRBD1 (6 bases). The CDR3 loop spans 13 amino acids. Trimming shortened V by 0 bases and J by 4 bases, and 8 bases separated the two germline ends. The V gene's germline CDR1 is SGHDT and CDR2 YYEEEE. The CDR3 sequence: CASSLGTDYEQYF. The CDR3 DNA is TGTGCCAGCAGCTTGGGGACAGATTACGAGCAGTACTTC.

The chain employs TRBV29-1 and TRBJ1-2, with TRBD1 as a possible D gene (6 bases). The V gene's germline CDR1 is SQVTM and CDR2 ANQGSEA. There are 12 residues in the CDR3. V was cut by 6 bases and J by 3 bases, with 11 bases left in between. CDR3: CSVTQGDYGYTF. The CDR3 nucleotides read TGCAGCGTAACACAGGGTGACTATGGCTACACCTTC. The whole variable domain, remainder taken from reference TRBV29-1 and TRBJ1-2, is SAVISQKPSRDICQRGTSLTIQCQVDSQVTMMFWYRQQPGQSLTLIATANQGSEATYESGFVIDKFPISRPNLTFSTLTVSNMSPEDSSIYLCSVTQGDYGYTFGSGTRLTVV.

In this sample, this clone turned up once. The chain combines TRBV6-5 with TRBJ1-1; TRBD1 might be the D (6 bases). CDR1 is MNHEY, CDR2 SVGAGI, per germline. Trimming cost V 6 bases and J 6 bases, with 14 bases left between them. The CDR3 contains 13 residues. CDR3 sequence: CASRITGSSEAFF. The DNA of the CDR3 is TGTGCCAGCAGAATTACAGGGAGCTCTGAAGCTTTCTTT.

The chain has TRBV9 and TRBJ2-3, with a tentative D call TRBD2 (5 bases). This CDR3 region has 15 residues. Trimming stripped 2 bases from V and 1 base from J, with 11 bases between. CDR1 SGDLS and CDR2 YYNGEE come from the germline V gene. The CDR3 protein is CASSVVGVGTDTQYF. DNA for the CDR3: TGTGCCAGCAGCGTCGTGGGAGTGGGCACAGATACGCAGTATTTT.

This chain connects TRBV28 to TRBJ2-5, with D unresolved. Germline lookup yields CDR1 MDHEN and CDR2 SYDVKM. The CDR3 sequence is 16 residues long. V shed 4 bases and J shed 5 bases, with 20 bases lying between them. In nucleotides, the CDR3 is TGTGCCAGCAGTTCCGCCCACTTTCGTGAGGTGGAGACCCAGTACTTC. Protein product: CASSSAHFREVETQYF.

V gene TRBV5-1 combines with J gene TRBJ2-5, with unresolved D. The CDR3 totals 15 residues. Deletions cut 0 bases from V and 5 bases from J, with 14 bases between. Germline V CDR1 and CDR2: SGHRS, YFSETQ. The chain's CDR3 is CASSLAGIGLETQYF. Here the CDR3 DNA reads TGCGCCAGCAGCTTGGCAGGAATTGGGCTGGAGACCCAGTACTTC.

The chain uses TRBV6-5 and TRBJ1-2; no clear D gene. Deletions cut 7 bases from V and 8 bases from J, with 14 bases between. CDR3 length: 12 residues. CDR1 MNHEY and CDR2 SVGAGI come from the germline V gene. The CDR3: CASTPGGGGYTF. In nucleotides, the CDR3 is TGTGCCAGCACCCCCGGAGGAGGGGGCTACACCTTC.

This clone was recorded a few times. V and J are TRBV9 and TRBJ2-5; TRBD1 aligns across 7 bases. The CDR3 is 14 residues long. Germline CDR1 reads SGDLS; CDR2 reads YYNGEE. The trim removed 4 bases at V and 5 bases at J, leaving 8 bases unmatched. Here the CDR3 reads CASSPRGGMETQYF. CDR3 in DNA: TGTGCCAGCAGCCCTCGAGGGGGCATGGAGACCCAGTACTTC.

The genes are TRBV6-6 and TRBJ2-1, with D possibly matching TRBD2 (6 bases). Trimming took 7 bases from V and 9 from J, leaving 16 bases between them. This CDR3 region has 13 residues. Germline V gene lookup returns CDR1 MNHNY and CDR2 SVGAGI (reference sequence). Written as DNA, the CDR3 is TGTGCCAGCATTAGGGACTCTTATAGTGAGCAGTTCTTC. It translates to CASIRDSYSEQFF.

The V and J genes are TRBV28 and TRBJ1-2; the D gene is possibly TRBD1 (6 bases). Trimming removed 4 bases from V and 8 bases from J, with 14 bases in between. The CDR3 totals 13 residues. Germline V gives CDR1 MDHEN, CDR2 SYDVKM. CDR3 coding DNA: TGTGCCAGCAGTTCAACAGGGACGCGGGGCTACACCTTC. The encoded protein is CASSSTGTRGYTF.

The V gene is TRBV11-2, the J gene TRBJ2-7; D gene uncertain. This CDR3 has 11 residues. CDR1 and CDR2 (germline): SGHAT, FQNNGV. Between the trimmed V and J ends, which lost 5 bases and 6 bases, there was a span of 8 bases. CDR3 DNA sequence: TGTGCCAGCAGCACCGCACTCGAGCAGTACTTC. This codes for CASSTALEQYF.

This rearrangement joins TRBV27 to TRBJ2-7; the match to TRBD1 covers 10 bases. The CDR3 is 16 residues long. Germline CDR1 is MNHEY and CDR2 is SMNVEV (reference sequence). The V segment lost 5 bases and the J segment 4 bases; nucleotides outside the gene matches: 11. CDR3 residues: CASSPIEGDRGYEQYF. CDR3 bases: TGTGCCAGCAGTCCTATCGAGGGGGACAGGGGATACGAGCAGTACTTC.

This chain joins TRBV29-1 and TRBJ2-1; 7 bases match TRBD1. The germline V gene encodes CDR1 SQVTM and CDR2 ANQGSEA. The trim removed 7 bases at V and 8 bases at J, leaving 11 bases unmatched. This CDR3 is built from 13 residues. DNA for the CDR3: TGCAGCGCAACAGGGGAAAATCCGTATGAGCAGTTCTTC. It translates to CSATGENPYEQFF.

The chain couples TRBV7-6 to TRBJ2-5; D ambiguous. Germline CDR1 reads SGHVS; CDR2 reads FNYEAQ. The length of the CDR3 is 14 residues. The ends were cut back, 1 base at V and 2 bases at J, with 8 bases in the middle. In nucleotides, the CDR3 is TGTGCCAGCAGCTTAGATCCAGATCAAGAGACCCAGTACTTC. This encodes CASSLDPDQETQYF.

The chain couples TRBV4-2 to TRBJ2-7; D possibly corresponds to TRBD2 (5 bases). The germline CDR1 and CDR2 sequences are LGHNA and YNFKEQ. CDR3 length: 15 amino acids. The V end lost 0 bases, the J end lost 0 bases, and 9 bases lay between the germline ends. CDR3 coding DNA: TGTGCCAGCAGCCAAGAGGTAGCGCCCTCCTACGAGCAGTACTTC. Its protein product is CASSQEVAPSYEQYF.

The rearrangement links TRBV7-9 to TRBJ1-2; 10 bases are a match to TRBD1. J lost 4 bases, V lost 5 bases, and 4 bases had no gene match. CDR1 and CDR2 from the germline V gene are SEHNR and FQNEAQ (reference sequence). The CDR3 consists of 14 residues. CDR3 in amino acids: CASSTTGGGYGYTF. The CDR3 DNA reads TGTGCCAGCAGCACGACAGGGGGCGGCTATGGCTACACCTTC.

DNA of the CDR3: TGTGCCAGCAGCGTTCGAGGGAGGGACTTTAGGTACGAGCAGTACTTC. This translates into CASSVRGRDFRYEQYF. This chain joins TRBV9 and TRBJ2-7, with 7 bases fitting TRBD2. J was trimmed by 4 bases and V by 2 bases; bases with no gene match: 12. This CDR3 has 16 amino acids. Per the germline V gene, CDR1 is SGDLS and CDR2 is YYNGEE. Supplemented by reference TRBV9 and TRBJ2-7, the full variable domain reads DSGVTQTPKHLITATGQRVTLRCSPRSGDLSVYWYQQSLDQGLQFLIQYYNGEERAKGNILERFSAQQFPDLHSELNLSSLELGDSALYFCASSVRGRDFRYEQYFGPGTRLTVT.

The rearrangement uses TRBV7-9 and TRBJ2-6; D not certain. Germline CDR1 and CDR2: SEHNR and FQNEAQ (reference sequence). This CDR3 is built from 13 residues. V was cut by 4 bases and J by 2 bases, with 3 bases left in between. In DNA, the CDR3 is TGTGCCAGCAGCTCTCCTGGGGCCAACGTCCTGACTTTC. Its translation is CASSSPGANVLTF. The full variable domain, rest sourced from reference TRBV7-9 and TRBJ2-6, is DTGVSQNPRHKITKRGQNVTFRCDPISEHNRLYWYRQTLGQGPEFLTYFQNEAQLEKSRLLSDRFSAERPKGSFSTLEIQRTEQGDSAMYLCASSSPGANVLTFGAGSRLTVL.

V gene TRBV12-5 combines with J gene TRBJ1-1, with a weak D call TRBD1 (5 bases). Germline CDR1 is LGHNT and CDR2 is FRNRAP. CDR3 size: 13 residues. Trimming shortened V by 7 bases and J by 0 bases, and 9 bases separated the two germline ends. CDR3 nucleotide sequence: TGTGCTAGTGCCCCAGGGATGAACACTGAAGCTTTCTTT. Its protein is CASAPGMNTEAFF.

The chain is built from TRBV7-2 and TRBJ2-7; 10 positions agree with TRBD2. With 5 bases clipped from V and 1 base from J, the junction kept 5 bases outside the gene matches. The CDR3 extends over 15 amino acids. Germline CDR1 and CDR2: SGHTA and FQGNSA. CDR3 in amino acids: CASSVTSGNSYEQYF. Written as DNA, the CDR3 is TGTGCCAGCAGCGTAACTAGCGGGAATTCCTACGAGCAGTACTTC.

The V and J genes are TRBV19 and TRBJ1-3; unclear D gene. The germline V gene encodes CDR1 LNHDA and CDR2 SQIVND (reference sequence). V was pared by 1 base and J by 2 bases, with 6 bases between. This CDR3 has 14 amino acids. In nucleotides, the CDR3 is TGTGCCAGTAGTATAGGGGCAGCTGGAAACACCATATATTTT. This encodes CASSIGAAGNTIYF.